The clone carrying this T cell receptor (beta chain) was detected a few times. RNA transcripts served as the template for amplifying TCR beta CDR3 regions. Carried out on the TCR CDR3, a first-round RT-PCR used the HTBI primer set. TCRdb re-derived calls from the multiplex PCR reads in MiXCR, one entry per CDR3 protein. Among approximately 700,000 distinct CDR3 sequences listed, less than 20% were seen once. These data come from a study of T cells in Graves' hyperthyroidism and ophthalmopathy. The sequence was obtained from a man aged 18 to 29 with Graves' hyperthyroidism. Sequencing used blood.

The CDR3 nucleotides read TGCGCCAGCAGCTTGACCGTAGGAGCGGGGGGACTCAATGAGCAGTTCTTC. It is translated as CASSLTVGAGGLNEQFF. This chain connects TRBV5-1 to TRBJ2-1, with 9 bases matching TRBD2. The germline V gene has CDR1 SGHRS and CDR2 YFSETQ. The CDR3 extends over 17 amino acids. With 1 base clipped from V and 6 bases from J, the junction kept 11 bases outside the gene matches.